This T cell receptor (beta chain) was observed in a study of memory CD8 T cells in hepatitis C reinfection. The table came from immunoSEQ multiplex PCR; TCRdb's copy has only in-frame clones and leaves some out. The data hold some 44,000 clones, with about 91% observed a single time. Time point in this sample: late/post reinfection, 12 to 24 weeks after detection. TCR sequencing was done directly ex vivo on sorted cells, without expansion in vitro. At all three reinfection time points, viable CD3+ CD8+ CD45RO- cells from a couple of donors served as controls. CDR3 length equals 13 residues. Germline V gives CDR1 SQVTM, CDR2 ANQGSEA. Trimming shortened V by 7 bases and J by 6 bases, and 15 bases separated the two germline ends.

The V gene is TRBV29-1, the J gene TRBJ1-4; D may be TRBD1 (5 bases). This clonotype was sampled from a man between 18 and 29 years old with hepatitis C virus infection. Material for sequencing was naive CD8+ T cells sorted from blood. The CDR3, as DNA: TGCAGCGGCTTGGTAGGGGACTATGAAAAACTGTTTTTT. Its protein product is CSGLVGDYEKLFF.